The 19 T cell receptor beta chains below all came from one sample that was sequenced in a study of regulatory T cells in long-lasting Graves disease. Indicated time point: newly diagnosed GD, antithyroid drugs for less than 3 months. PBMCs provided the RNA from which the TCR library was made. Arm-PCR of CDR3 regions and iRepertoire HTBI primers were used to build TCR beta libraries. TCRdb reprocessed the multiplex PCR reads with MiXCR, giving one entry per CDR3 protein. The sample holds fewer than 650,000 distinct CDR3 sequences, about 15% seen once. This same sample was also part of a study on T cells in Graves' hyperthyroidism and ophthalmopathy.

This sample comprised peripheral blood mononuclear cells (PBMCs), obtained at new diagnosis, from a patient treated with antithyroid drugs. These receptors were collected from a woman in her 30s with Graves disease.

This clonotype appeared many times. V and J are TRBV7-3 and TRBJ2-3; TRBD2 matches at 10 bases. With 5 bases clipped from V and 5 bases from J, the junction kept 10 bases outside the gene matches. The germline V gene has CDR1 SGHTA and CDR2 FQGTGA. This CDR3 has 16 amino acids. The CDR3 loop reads CASSKQSGRGEDTQYF. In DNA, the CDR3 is TGTGCCAGCAGCAAACAAAGCGGGAGGGGGGAAGATACGCAGTATTTT.

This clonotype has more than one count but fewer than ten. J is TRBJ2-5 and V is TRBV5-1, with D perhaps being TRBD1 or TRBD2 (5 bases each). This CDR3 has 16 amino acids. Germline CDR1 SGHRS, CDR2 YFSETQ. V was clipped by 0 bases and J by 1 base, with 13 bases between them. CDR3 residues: CASSLAQGRSQETQYF. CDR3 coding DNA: TGCGCCAGCAGCTTGGCCCAGGGACGGAGCCAAGAGACCCAGTACTTC.

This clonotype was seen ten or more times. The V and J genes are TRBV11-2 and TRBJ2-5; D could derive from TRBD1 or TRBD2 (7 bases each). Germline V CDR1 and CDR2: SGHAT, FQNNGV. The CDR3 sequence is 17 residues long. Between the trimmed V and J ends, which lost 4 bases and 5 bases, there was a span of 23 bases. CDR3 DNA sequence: TGTGCCAGCAGCTGGGGAGGGGCAGGGGGATTATTTGAGACCCAGTACTTC. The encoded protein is CASSWGGAGGLFETQYF.

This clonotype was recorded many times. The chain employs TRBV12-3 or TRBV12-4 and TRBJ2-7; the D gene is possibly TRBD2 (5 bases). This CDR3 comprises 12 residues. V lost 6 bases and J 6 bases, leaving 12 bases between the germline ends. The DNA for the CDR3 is TGTGCCAGCAGGAACCTAGCCTCCGAGCAGTACTTC. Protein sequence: CASRNLASEQYF.

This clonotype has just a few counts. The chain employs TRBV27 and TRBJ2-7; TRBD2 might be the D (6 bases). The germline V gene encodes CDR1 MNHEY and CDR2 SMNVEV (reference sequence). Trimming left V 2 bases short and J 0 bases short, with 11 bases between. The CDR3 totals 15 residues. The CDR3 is CASSLRGASSYEQYF. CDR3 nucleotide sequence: TGTGCCAGCAGTTTACGCGGGGCGAGCTCCTACGAGCAGTACTTC.

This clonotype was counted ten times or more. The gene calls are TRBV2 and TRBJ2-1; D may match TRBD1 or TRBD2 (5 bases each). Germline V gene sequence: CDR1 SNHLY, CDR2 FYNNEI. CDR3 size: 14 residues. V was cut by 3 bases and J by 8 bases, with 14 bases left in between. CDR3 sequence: CASSDGASFYEQFF. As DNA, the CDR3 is TGTGCCAGCAGTGATGGGGCTAGCTTCTATGAGCAGTTCTTC.

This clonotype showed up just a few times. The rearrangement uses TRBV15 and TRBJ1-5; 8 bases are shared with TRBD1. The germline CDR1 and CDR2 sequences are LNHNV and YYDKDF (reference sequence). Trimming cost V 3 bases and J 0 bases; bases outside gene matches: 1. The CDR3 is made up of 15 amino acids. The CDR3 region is CATSRGQVSNQPQHF. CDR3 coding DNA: TGTGCCACCAGCAGGGGACAGGTTAGCAATCAGCCCCAGCATTTT.

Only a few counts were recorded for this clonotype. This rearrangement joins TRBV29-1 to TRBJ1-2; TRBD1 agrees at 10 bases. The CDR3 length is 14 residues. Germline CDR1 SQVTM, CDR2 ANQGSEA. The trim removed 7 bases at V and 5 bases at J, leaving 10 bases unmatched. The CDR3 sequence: CSAEGWDRGYGYTF. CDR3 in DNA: TGCAGCGCTGAGGGCTGGGACAGGGGATATGGCTACACCTTC.

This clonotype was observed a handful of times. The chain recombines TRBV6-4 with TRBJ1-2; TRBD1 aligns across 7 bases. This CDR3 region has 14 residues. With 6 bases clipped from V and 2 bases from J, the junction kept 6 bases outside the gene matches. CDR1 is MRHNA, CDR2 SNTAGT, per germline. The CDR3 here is CASRGQVKNYGYTF. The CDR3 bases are TGTGCCAGCAGAGGACAGGTGAAGAACTATGGCTACACCTTC.

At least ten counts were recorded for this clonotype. The CDR3 reads CASSLGPMDTEAFF. The CDR3 DNA sequence: TGTGCCAGCAGTTTGGGCCCGATGGATACTGAAGCTTTCTTT. The chain links TRBV12-3 or TRBV12-4 to TRBJ1-1; the D is unclear. CDR3 length: 14 amino acids. V was trimmed by 3 bases and J by 5 bases, leaving 13 bases between them.

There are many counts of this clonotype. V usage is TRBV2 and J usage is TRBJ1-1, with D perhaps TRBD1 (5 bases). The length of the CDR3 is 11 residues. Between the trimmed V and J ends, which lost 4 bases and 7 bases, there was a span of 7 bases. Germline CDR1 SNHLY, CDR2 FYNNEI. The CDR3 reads CASSGQIEAFF. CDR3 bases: TGTGCCAGCAGTGGACAGATTGAAGCTTTCTTT.

The CDR3 DNA follows: TGTGCCAGTAGTATGGAGGGCCGAAGCAATCAGCCCCAGCATTTT. Its protein product is CASSMEGRSNQPQHF. The J gene is TRBJ1-5, the V gene TRBV19; D not certain. Germline assignment: CDR1 LNHDA and CDR2 SQIVND (reference sequence). This CDR3 is 15 amino acids long. Deletions cut 3 bases from V and 1 base from J, with 10 bases between.

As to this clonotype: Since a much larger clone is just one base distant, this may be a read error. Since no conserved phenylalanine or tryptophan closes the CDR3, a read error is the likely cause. CDR3 DNA sequence: TGCGCCAGCAGCCCGGGCGCAGGAGATCAGCCCCAGCATTCT. Protein sequence: CASSPGAGDQPQHS. The rearrangement joins TRBV5-1 to TRBJ1-5; no firm D call. The V end was cut by 4 bases, the J end by 5 bases, with 13 bases between. Germline-derived CDR1 and CDR2 are SGHRS and YFSETQ. The CDR3 has 14 residues.

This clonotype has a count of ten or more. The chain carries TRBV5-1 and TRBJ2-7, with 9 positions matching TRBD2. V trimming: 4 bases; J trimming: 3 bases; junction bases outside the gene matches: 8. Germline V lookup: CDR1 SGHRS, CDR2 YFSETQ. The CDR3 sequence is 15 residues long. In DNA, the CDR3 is TGCGCCAGCAGCAATCCACCTAGCGGGGTCTACGAGCAGTACTTC. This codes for CASSNPPSGVYEQYF.

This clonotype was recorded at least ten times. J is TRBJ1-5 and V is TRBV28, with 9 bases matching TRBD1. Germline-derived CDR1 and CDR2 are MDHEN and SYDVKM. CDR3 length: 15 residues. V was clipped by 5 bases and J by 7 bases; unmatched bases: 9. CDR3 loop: CASSSTGTGKQPQHF. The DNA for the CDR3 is TGTGCCAGCAGTAGTACCGGGACAGGGAAACAGCCCCAGCATTTT.

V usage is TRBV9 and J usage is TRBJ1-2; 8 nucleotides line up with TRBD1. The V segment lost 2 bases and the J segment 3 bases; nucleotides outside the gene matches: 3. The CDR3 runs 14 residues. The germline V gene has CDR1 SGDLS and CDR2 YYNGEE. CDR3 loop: CASSVSQGDYGYTF. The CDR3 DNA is TGTGCCAGCAGCGTTTCACAGGGGGACTATGGCTACACCTTC.

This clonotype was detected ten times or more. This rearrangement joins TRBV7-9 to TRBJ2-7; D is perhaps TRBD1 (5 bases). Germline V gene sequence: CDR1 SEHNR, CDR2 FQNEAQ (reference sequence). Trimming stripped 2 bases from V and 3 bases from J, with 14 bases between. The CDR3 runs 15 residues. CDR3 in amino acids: CASSLQGSGNYEQYF. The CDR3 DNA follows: TGTGCCAGCAGCTTACAGGGTTCGGGCAACTACGAGCAGTACTTC.

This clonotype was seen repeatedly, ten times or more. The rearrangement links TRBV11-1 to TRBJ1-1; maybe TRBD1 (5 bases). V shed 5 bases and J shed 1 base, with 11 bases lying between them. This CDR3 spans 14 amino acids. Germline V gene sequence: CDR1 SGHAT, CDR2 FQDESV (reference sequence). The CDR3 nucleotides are TGTGCCAGCAGCCCAGGACACGGGAACACTGAAGCTTTCTTT. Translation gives CASSPGHGNTEAFF.

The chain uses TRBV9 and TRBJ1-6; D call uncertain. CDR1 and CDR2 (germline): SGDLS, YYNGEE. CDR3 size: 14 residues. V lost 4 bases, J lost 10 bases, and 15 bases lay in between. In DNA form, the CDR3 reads TGTGCCAGCAGCCCGTTCTGGGAAAGGTCACCCCTCCACTTT. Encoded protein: CASSPFWERSPLHF.